What follows are 23 T cell receptor beta chains derived from one specimen sequenced in a study of lung T cells in sarcoidosis with Löfgren's syndrome. TCRdb processed the reads anew with MiXCR; each CDR3 protein has one entry. Of 50,000 to 65,000 distinct CDR3 sequences in the sample, around 20% were seen once. Sequencing input: CD4+ T cells from PBMCs. The receptors derive from a human donor with sarcoidosis (Löfgren's syndrome or another form), or a control subject (not recorded which).

This clonotype was counted ten times or more. The genes are TRBV14 and TRBJ1-1, with TRBD1 as a possible D gene (5 bases). CDR1 is SGHDN, CDR2 FVKESK, per germline. The V and J ends lost 2 bases and 10 bases respectively, with 23 bases between them. CDR3 length equals 16 residues. The CDR3 sequence: CASSQLFPTGSGAAFF. The CDR3 DNA reads as TGTGCCAGCAGCCAACTTTTCCCTACAGGTAGCGGCGCAGCTTTCTTT.

This clonotype was detected a few times. A read error may be the cause here, since a much bigger clone is one base away. The rearrangement joins TRBV20-1 to TRBJ1-2; possibly TRBD1 for D (6 bases). The CDR3 contains 15 residues. The germline V gene has CDR1 DFQATT and CDR2 SNEGSKA (reference sequence). V lost 6 bases and J lost 0, with 17 bases in between. CDR3 region: CSASLGTTSNYGYTF. The CDR3 nucleotides are TGCAGTGCCTCACTCGGGACAACTTCTAACTATGGCTACACCTTC.

This clonotype appeared many times. The V call is TRBV20-1, the J call TRBJ2-3; perhaps TRBD1 as D (5 bases). From germline, CDR1 is DFQATT and CDR2 SNEGSKA (reference sequence). The CDR3 extends over 13 amino acids. V lost 4 bases to trimming and J lost 0 bases, with 8 bases between them. CDR3 sequence (DNA): TGCAGTGCTAATTGGGGCAGCACAGATACGCAGTATTTT. Encoded protein: CSANWGSTDTQYF.

Concerning this clonotype: This CDR3 fails to terminate in the conserved phenylalanine or tryptophan, so it likely reflects a read error. The V call is TRBV6-6, the J call TRBJ1-1, with TRBD1 matching over 7 bases. CDR3 length: 15 amino acids. Germline-derived CDR1 and CDR2 are MNHNY and SVGAGI (reference sequence). This CDR3 is CASSYSRFGTDQAFL. For the CDR3, the DNA is TGTGCTAGCAGTTACTCGAGGTTCGGGACAGACCAAGCTTTCCTT.

Of note for this clonotype: A read error may explain this, as a much larger clone is one base away. This rearrangement joins TRBV6-1 to TRBJ2-6; perhaps TRBD1 as D (6 bases). V dropped 6 bases and J dropped 0 bases, with 27 bases sitting between them. The germline CDR1 and CDR2 sequences are MNHNS and SASEGT. The CDR3 has 21 residues. The CDR3, as DNA: TGTGCCAGCAGGGGGGCAGTCAGTAGCCGGAAGATCCGCTCTGGGGCCAACGTCCTGACTTTC. This sequence encodes CASRGAVSSRKIRSGANVLTF.

V gene TRBV7-8 combines with J gene TRBJ2-3, with TRBD2 matching over 12 bases. The CDR3 consists of 17 residues. J was trimmed by 2 bases and V by 3 bases; bases with no gene match: 6. Germline V gives CDR1 SGHVS, CDR2 FQNEAQ. The CDR3 here is CASSLRLAGAYTDTQYF. CDR3 in DNA: TGTGCCAGCAGCTTGCGACTAGCGGGGGCTTACACAGATACGCAGTATTTT.

Many counts were recorded for this clonotype. This chain links TRBV28 with TRBJ2-3; 7 positions agree with TRBD1. The CDR3 covers 13 residues. Per the germline V gene, CDR1 is MDHEN and CDR2 is SYDVKM. The V segment lost 8 bases and the J segment 2 bases; nucleotides outside the gene matches: 4. The CDR3 is CASHDRVTDTQYF. CDR3 in DNA: TGTGCCAGCCATGACAGGGTCACAGATACGCAGTATTTT.

Concerning this clonotype: Sequence at one end of the junction differs from germline and may be a read error. This rearrangement joins TRBV5-4 to TRBJ1-2, with TRBD1 identical over 11 bases. CDR3 length: 16 residues. Germline V gene sequence: CDR1 SGHNT, CDR2 YYREEE (reference sequence). CDR3 coding DNA: TGTGCCGGCAGCTTGGCTATGGGGACAGGGGGCTATGGCTACACCTTC. Translated, it gives CAGSLAMGTGGYGYTF.

In its sample, this clonotype was seen a few times. This chain links TRBV5-1 with TRBJ1-1; unclear D gene. The germline V gene has CDR1 SGHRS and CDR2 YFSETQ. V was clipped by 0 bases and J by 7 bases, with 10 bases between them. This CDR3 is 13 amino acids long. The CDR3 is CASSLVYQDEAFF. For the CDR3, the DNA is TGCGCCAGCAGCTTGGTCTACCAGGATGAAGCTTTCTTT.

Ten or more counts support this clonotype. CDR3 sequence reads: CASSPGIASYNEQFF. The CDR3 DNA follows: TGTGCCAGCAGCCCTGGAATAGCTTCCTACAATGAGCAGTTCTTC. V gene TRBV7-2 combines with J gene TRBJ2-1; D not certain. CDR3 length equals 15 residues. The ends were cut back, 5 bases at V and 1 base at J, with 12 bases in the middle. CDR1 SGHTA and CDR2 FQGNSA come from the germline V gene.

This clonotype appeared many times. V gene TRBV28 combines with J gene TRBJ2-7; D is ambiguous. The CDR3 spans 16 residues. Germline loops: CDR1 MDHEN, CDR2 SYDVKM. Trimming cost V 3 bases and J 0 bases, with 15 bases left between them. The CDR3 protein is CASSFLDRLSSYEQYF. The CDR3 bases are TGTGCCAGCAGTTTTCTGGACCGACTCAGCTCCTACGAGCAGTACTTC.

A few counts support this clonotype. The V call is TRBV2, the J call TRBJ1-4, with D maybe TRBD1 (6 bases). Trimming took 7 bases from V and 8 from J, leaving 20 bases between them. The CDR3 spans 15 residues. Germline CDR1 SNHLY, CDR2 FYNNEI. The CDR3 DNA reads as TGTGCCAGCACGCTCCCGGGACACGACTCGGAAAAACTGTTTTTT. It specifies CASTLPGHDSEKLFF.

There are many counts of this clonotype. The rearrangement uses TRBV27 and TRBJ2-1; D remains ambiguous. There are 15 residues in the CDR3. Trimming took 6 bases from V and 0 from J, leaving 12 bases between them. From germline, CDR1 is MNHEY and CDR2 SMNVEV (reference sequence). The CDR3 here is CASSAASISYNEQFF. In DNA, the CDR3 is TGTGCCAGCAGCGCAGCTTCTATCTCCTACAATGAGCAGTTCTTC.

The CDR3 sequence is CASSRQGAYNEQFF. CDR3 in DNA: TGTGCCAGTAGTAGACAGGGGGCGTACAATGAGCAGTTCTTC. The chain couples TRBV19 to TRBJ2-1; 10 positions match TRBD1. V lost 4 bases to trimming and J lost 4 bases; unmatched junction nucleotides: 1. The CDR3 covers 14 residues. Germline V gene lookup returns CDR1 LNHDA and CDR2 SQIVND (reference sequence).

As DNA, the CDR3 is TGTGCCAGCAGTTTATTGGGTGCTAGCGGGAAGCAGTTCTTC. The encoded protein is CASSLLGASGKQFF. V is TRBV28 and J is TRBJ2-1, with 9 bases that match TRBD2. The CDR3 spans 14 residues. The trim removed 1 base at V and 11 bases at J, leaving 6 bases unmatched. The germline gives CDR1 MDHEN, CDR2 SYDVKM.

This clonotype was recorded many times. The rearrangement links TRBV19 to TRBJ2-3; 9 nucleotides match TRBD2. The CDR3 covers 13 residues. Losses at the gene ends were 6 bases for V and 7 bases for J; bases not matched to a gene: 5. Germline V gene lookup returns CDR1 LNHDA and CDR2 SQIVND (reference sequence). CDR3 nucleotide sequence: TGTGCCAGTAGAGCGAGCGGGGGGAATACGCAGTATTTT. Its translation: CASRASGGNTQYF.

This clonotype has only a few counts. The chain has TRBV5-4 and TRBJ2-1, with no clear D. V was shortened by 2 bases and J by 4 bases, with 7 bases between the two germline ends. Germline CDR1 and CDR2: SGHNT and YYREEE (reference sequence). This CDR3 comprises 13 residues. The CDR3 loop reads CASSFDSYNEQFF. CDR3 DNA: TGTGCCAGCAGCTTTGATAGTTACAATGAGCAGTTCTTC. Full variable domain (outside the CDR3, taken from reference TRBV5-4 and TRBJ2-1): ETGVTQSPTHLIKTRGQQVTLRCSSQSGHNTVSWYQQALGQGPQFIFQYYREEENGRGNFPPRFSGLQFPNYSSELNVNALELDDSALYLCASSFDSYNEQFFGPGTRLTVL.

This clonotype was observed many times. The chain joins TRBV27 to TRBJ2-6; 10 bases agree with TRBD2. The V gene end was trimmed by 0 bases and the J gene end by 1 base; junction bases not matched to a gene: 9. Germline CDR1 is MNHEY and CDR2 is SMNVEV (reference sequence). The CDR3 contains 20 residues. CDR3 sequence (DNA): TGTGCCAGCAGTTTATCGGCCCCAGCGGGAGGGAGATCTGGGGCCAACGTCCTGACTTTC. Translating it yields CASSLSAPAGGRSGANVLTF.

As regards this clonotype: One junction end disagrees with the germline gene, perhaps due to a read error. This chain connects TRBV6-1 to TRBJ1-6; 7 bases match TRBD1. The CDR3 contains 13 residues. CDR1 and CDR2 from the germline V gene are MNHNS and SASEGT. The CDR3 DNA follows: TGCGCCAGCAGGGGACAGAGTCGTTCACCCCTCCACTTT. Its protein is CASRGQSRSPLHF.

Concerning this clonotype: Possible read error: a much larger clone is one base away. The chain carries TRBV20-1 and TRBJ2-7; TRBD1 or TRBD2 may be the D gene (5 bases each). Trimming took off 3 bases at V and 5 bases at J, with 14 bases between the two ends. The CDR3 runs to 13 residues. Germline CDR1 is DFQATT and CDR2 is SNEGSKA (reference sequence). The CDR3 loop reads CSASPGRGHEQYF. The CDR3 DNA reads as TGCAGTGCTAGTCCGGGACGGGGCCACGAGCAGTACTTC.

This clonotype was observed a few times. The chain links TRBV24-1 to TRBJ2-5; D perhaps matches TRBD2 (5 bases). Germline loops: CDR1 KGHDR, CDR2 SFDVKD. The CDR3 consists of 13 residues. V was shortened by 4 bases and J by 5 bases, with 10 bases between the two germline ends. CDR3 region: CATSEGSLETQYF. The CDR3 region has the DNA TGTGCCACCAGTGAAGGGAGTTTGGAGACCCAGTACTTC.

A remark on this clonotype: A junction boundary mismatches the germline segment, possibly from a read error. V and J are TRBV6-5 and TRBJ2-3; perhaps TRBD2 as D (5 bases). CDR3 length: 13 residues. Germline loops: CDR1 MNHEY, CDR2 SVGAGI. CDR3 nucleotide sequence: TGCGCCAGCGGTTACCCTGGAACAGATACGCAGTATTTT. As protein: CASGYPGTDTQYF.

This clonotype has only a few counts. V is TRBV11-1 and J is TRBJ1-1; D is unclear. The CDR3 is 15 residues long. Germline values: CDR1 SGHAT, CDR2 FQDESV (reference sequence). Trimming took 1 base from V and 3 from J, leaving 12 bases between them. The CDR3 region has the DNA TGTGCCAGCAGCTTAGACCGTGGGCGAGACACTGAAGCTTTCTTT. Protein sequence: CASSLDRGRDTEAFF.